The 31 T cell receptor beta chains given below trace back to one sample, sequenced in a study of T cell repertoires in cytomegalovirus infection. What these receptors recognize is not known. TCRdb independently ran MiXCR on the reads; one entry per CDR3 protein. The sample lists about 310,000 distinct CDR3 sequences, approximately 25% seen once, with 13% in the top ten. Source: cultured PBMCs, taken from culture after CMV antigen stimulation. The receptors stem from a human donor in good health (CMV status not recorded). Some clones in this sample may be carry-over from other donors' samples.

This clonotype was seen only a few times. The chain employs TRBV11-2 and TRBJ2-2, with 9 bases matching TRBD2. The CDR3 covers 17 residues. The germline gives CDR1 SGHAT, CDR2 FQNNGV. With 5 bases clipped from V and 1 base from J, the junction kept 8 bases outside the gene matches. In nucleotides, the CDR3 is TGTGCCAGCAGCCCCCTGGGAGCGGGAGGGAACACCGGGGAGCTGTTTTTT. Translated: CASSPLGAGGNTGELFF.

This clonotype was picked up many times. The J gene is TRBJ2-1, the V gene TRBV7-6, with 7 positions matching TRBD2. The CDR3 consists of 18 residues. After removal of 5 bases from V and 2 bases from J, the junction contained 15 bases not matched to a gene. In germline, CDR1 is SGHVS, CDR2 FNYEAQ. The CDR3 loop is CASSHIASGLRTYNEQFF. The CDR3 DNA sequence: TGTGCCAGCAGCCACATAGCTAGCGGATTGAGGACCTACAATGAGCAGTTCTTC.

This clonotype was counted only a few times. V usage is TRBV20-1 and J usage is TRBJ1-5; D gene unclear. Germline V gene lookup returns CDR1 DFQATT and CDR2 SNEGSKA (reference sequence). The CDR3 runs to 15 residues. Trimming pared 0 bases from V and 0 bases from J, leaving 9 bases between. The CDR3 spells CSAREVQSSNQPQHF. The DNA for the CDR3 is TGCAGTGCTAGAGAGGTCCAGAGTAGCAATCAGCCCCAGCATTTT.

The CDR3 loop reads CASSATARLSGGKRETQYF. CDR3 DNA: TGTGCCAGCAGCGCCACTGCGCGGCTAAGCGGGGGTAAGCGGGAGACCCAGTACTTC. The chain is built from TRBV6-6 and TRBJ2-5; 8 nucleotides align to TRBD2. The V and J ends lost 6 bases and 5 bases, in that order; junction bases with no gene match: 23. Germline CDR1 reads MNHNY; CDR2 reads SVGAGI (reference sequence). This CDR3 contains 19 residues.

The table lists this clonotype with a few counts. This chain's CDR3 is CASSGPRSQFSTEAFF. CDR3 coding DNA: TGTGCCAGCAGTGGCCCCAGGTCACAGTTCTCCACTGAAGCTTTCTTT. The V gene is TRBV2, the J gene TRBJ1-1; D is unclear. Germline loops: CDR1 SNHLY, CDR2 FYNNEI. Trimming removed 4 bases from V and 4 bases from J, with 19 bases in between. The CDR3 runs to 16 residues.

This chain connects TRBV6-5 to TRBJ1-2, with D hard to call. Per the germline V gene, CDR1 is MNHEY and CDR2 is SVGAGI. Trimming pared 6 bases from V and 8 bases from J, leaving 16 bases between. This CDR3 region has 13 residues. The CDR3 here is CASSLRAADGYTF. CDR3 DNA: TGTGCCAGCAGCCTCCGGGCCGCCGACGGCTACACCTTC.

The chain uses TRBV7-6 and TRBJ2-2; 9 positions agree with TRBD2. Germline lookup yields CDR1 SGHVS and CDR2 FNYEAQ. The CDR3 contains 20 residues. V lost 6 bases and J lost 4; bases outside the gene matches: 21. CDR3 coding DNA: TGTGCCAGCAGTCGAGAGGTAACGCGATCTAGCGGGATGTTCACCGGGGAGCTGTTTTTT. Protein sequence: CASSREVTRSSGMFTGELFF.

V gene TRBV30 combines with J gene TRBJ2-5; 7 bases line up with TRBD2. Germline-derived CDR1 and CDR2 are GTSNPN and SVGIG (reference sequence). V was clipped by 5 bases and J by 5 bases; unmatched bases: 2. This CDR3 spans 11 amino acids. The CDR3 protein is CAWGGGETQYF. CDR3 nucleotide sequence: TGTGCCTGGGGGGGGGGGGAGACCCAGTACTTC.

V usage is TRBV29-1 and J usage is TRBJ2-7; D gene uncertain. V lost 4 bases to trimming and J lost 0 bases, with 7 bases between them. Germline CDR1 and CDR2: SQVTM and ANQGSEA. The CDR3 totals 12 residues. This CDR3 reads CSVGRNSYEQYF. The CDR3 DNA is TGCAGCGTTGGACGGAACTCCTACGAGCAGTACTTC.

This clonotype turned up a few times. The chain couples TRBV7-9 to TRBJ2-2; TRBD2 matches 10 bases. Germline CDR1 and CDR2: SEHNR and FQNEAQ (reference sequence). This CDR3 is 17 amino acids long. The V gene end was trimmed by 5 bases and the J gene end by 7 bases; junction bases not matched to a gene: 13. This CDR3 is CASSTTNLAGEYGELFF. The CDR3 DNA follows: TGTGCCAGCAGCACAACTAATCTAGCGGGAGAGTACGGGGAGCTGTTTTTT. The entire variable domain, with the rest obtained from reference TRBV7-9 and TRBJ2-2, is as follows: DTGVSQNPRHKITKRGQNVTFRCDPISEHNRLYWYRQTLGQGPEFLTYFQNEAQLEKSRLLSDRFSAERPKGSFSTLEIQRTEQGDSAMYLCASSTTNLAGEYGELFFGEGSRLTVL.

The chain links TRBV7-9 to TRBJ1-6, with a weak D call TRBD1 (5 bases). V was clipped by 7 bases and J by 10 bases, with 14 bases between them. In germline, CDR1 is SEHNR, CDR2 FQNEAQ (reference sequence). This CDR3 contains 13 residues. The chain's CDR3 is CASIDFRDSPLHF. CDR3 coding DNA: TGTGCCAGCATCGATTTCAGGGACTCACCCCTCCACTTT.

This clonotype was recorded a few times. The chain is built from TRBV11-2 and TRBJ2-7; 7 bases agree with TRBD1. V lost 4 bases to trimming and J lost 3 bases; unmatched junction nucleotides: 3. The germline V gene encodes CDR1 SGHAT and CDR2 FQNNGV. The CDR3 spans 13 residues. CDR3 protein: CASSWNRGYEQYV. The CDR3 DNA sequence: TGTGCCAGCAGCTGGAACAGGGGCTACGAGCAGTACGTC.

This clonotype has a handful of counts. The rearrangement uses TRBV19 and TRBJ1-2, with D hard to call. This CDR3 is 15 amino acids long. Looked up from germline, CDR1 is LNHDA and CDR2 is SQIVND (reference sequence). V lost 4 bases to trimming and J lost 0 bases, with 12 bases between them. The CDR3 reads CASSTTTRTNYGYTF. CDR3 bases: TGTGCCAGTAGTACTACGACAAGAACTAACTATGGCTACACCTTC.

The CDR3 region is CASSLGGPWVSAGELFF. The CDR3 DNA follows: TGTGCCAGCAGCTTAGGGGGGCCGTGGGTCTCCGCCGGGGAGCTGTTTTTT. The chain combines TRBV11-3 with TRBJ2-2; maybe TRBD1 (6 bases). CDR3 size: 17 residues. Per the germline V gene, CDR1 is SGHNT and CDR2 is YENEEA. Trimming shortened V by 1 base and J by 6 bases, and 18 bases separated the two germline ends.

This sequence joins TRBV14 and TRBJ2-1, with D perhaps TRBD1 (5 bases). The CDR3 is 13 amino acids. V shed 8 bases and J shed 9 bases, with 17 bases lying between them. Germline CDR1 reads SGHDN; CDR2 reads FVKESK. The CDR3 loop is CASAKAGLIEQFF. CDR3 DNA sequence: TGTGCCAGCGCCAAGGCAGGGCTCATTGAGCAGTTCTTC.

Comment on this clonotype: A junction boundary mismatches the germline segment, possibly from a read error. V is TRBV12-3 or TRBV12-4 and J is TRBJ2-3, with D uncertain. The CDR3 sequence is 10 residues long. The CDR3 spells CASSPSLPDF. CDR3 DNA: TGTGCCAGCAGCCCCTCACTTCCCGATTTT.

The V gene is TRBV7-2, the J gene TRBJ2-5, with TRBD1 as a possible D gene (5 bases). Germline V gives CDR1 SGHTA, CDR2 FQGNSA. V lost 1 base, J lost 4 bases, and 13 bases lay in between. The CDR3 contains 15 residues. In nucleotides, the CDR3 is TGTGCCAGCAGCTTAGATGGCAGGGTAGGAGAGACCCAGTACTTC. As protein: CASSLDGRVGETQYF.

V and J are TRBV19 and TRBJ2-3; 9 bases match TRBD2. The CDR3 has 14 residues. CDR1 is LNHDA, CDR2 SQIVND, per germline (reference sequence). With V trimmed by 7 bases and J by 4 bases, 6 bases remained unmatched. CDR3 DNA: TGTGCCAGTAAACGCGGGAGGGCCGCAGATACGCAGTATTTT. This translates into CASKRGRAADTQYF. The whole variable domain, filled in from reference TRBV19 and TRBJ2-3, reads DGGITQSPKYLFRKEGQNVTLSCEQNLNHDAMYWYRQDPGQGLRLIYYSQIVNDFQKGDIAEGYSVSREKKESFPLTVTSAQKNPTAFYLCASKRGRAADTQYFGPGTRLTVL.

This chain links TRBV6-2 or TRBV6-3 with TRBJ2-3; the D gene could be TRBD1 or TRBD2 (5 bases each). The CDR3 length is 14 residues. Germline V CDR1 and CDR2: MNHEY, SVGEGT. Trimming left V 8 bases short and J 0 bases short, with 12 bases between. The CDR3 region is CASYAGTSTDTQYF. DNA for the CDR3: TGTGCCAGCTATGCAGGGACCAGCACAGATACGCAGTATTTT.

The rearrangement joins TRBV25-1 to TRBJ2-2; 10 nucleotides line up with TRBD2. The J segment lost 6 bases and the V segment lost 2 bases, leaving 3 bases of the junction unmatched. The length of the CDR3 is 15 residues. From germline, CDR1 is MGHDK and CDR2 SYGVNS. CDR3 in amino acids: CASSESGRAAGELFF. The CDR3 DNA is TGTGCCAGCAGTGAAAGCGGGAGGGCCGCCGGGGAGCTGTTTTTT.

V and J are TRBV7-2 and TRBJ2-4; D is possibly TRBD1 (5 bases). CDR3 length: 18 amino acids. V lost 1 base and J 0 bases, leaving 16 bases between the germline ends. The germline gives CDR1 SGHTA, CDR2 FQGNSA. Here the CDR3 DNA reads TGTGCCAGCAGCTTAGGTTTAGAGGACATTATAGCCAAAAACATTCAGTACTTC. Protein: CASSLGLEDIIAKNIQYF.

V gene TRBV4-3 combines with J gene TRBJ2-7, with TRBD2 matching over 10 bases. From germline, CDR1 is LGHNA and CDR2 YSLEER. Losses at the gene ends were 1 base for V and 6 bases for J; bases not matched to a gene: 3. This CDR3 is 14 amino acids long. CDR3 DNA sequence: TGCGCCAGCAGCCAAGGAGCGGGAGGGAGCGAGCAGTACTTC. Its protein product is CASSQGAGGSEQYF.

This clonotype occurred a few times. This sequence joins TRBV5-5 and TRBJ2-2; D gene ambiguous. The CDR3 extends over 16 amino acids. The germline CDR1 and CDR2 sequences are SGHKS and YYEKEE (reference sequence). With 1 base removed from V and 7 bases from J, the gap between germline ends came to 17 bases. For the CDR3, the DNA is TGTGCCAGCAGCTTGTCTGTTAGGCTAGTTGGCGGGGAGCTGTTTTTT. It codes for CASSLSVRLVGGELFF.

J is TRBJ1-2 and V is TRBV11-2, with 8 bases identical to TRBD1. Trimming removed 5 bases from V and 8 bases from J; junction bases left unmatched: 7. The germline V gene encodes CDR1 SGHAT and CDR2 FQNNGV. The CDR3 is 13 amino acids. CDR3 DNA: TGTGCCAGCAGCGTAACACAGGGGGGGGGCTACACCTTC. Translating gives CASSVTQGGGYTF.

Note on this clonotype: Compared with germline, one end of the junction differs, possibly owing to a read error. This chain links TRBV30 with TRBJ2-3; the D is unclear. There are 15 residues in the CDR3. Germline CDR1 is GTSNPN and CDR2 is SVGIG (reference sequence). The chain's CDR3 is CAWTVSGGDTDTQYF. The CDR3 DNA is TGTGCGTGGACGGTCTCTGGCGGAGACACAGATACGCAGTATTTT. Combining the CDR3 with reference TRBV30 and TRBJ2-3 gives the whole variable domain SQTIHQWPATLVQPVGSPLSLECTVEGTSNPNLYWYRQAAGRGLQLLFYSVGIGQISSEVPQNLSASRPQDRQFILSSKKLLLSDSGFYLCAWTVSGGDTDTQYFGPGTRLTVL.

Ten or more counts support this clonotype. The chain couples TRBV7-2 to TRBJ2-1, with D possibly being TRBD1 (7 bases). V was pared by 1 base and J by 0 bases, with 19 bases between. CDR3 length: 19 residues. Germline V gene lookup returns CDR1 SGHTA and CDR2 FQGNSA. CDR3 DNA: TGTGCCAGCAGCTTAGGAGGGGGCGGGATGGCTAGCTCCTACAATGAGCAGTTCTTC. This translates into CASSLGGGGMASSYNEQFF.

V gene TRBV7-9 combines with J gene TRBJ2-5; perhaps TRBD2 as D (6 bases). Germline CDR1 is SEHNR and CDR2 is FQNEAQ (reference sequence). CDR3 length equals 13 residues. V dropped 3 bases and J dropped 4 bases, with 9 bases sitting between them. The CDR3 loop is CASSFYGRETQYF. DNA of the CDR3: TGTGCCAGCAGCTTCTACGGGAGAGAGACCCAGTACTTC.

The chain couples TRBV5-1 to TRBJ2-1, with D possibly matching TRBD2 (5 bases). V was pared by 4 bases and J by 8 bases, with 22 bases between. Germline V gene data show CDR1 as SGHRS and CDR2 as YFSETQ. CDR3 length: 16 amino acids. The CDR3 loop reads CASSPIAGGLRDEQFF. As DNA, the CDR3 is TGCGCCAGCAGCCCTATAGCAGGCGGGTTGAGGGATGAGCAGTTCTTC. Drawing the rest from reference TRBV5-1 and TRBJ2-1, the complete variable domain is KAGVTQTPRYLIKTRGQQVTLSCSPISGHRSVSWYQQTPGQGLQFLFEYFSETQRNKGNFPGRFSGRQFSNSRSEMNVSTLELGDSALYLCASSPIAGGLRDEQFFGPGTRLTVL.

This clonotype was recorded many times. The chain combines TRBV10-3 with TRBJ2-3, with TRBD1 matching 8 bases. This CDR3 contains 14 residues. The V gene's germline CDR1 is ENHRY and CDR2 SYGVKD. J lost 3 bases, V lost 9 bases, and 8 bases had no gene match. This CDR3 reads CAMNQGAGTDTQYF. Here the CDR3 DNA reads TGTGCCATGAACCAGGGGGCCGGTACAGATACGCAGTATTTT.

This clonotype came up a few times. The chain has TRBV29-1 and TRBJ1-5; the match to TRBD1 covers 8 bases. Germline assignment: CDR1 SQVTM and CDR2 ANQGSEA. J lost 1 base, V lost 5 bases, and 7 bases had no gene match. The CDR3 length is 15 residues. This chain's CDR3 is CSVFRGHSSNQPQHF. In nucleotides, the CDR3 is TGCAGCGTTTTCAGGGGGCATTCAAGCAATCAGCCCCAGCATTTT.

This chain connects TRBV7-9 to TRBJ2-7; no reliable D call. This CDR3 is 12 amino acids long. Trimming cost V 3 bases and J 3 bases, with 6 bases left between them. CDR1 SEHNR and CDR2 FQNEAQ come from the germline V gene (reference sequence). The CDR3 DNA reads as TGTGCCAGCAGCTTTCTAGGCTACGAGCAGTACGTC. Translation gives CASSFLGYEQYV.